This T cell receptor beta chain was identified in a study of T cells in Graves' hyperthyroidism and ophthalmopathy. The CDR3 regions of TCR beta were amplified from RNA transcripts. TCR CDR3 underwent first-round RT-PCR with the HTBI primer set. TCRdb reanalysed the multiplex PCR reads using MiXCR and keeps one entry per CDR3 protein. The table shows over 250,000 distinct CDR3 sequences, with less than 30% occurring only once. The CDR3 is 17 residues long. V shed 1 base and J 2 bases; nucleotides not matched to a gene: 6. CDR1 LGHDT and CDR2 YNNKEL come from the germline V gene (reference sequence). Study-level results: Ophthalmopathy, which appeared later, was predicted by the model a median about 6 months before onset. A model of 13 V-J pairs discriminated ophthalmopathy from stable hyperthyroidism.

Out of roughly 9.1 ml of fresh peripheral blood came the PBMCs. This clonotype was counted many times. Its antigen remains unidentified. The receptor was isolated from a man aged 40-55 years with Graves' hyperthyroidism that later progressed to Graves' ophthalmopathy. The chain has TRBV3-1 and TRBJ2-7; 12 bases map to TRBD2. The sequenced sample was blood. CDR3 protein: CASSQAPSGRETYEQYF. For the CDR3, the DNA is TGTGCCAGCAGCCAAGCCCCTAGCGGGAGGGAGACCTACGAGCAGTACTTC.